The 4 T cell receptor beta chains in this list originate from one sample, sequenced in a study of blood T cell repertoires in COVID-19. Assay: immunoSEQ multiplex PCR; the TCRdb copy retains only in-frame clones and omits some. The table records about 400,000 clones, roughly 90% of them present only once. The sample comprised PBMCs or T cells enriched from blood (not recorded which). The source is a woman between 40 and 55 years old with acute COVID-19.

The rearrangement links TRBV30 to TRBJ1-2; 7 nucleotides align to TRBD1. The J segment lost 4 bases and the V segment lost 5 bases, leaving 4 bases of the junction unmatched. CDR1 and CDR2 from the germline V gene are GTSNPN and SVGIG (reference sequence). The CDR3 covers 12 residues. This chain's CDR3 is CAWGGGSYGYTF. CDR3 in DNA: TGTGCCTGGGGAGGGGGCAGCTATGGCTACACCTTC.

The CDR3: CASRQTGRTYGYTF. The CDR3 DNA follows: TGTGCCAGCAGGCAGACAGGGAGAACATATGGCTACACCTTC. V is TRBV7-2 and J is TRBJ1-2, with 7 bases matching TRBD1. From germline, CDR1 is SGHTA and CDR2 FQGNSA. CDR3 length: 14 residues. Losses at the gene ends were 6 bases for V and 5 bases for J; bases not matched to a gene: 9.

The chain links TRBV5-4 to TRBJ1-3, with 9 bases identical to TRBD1. J lost 4 bases, V lost 3 bases, and 11 bases had no gene match. Germline V gives CDR1 SGHNT, CDR2 YYREEE (reference sequence). The CDR3 sequence is 17 residues long. The CDR3 loop is CASSSAGTGNRGNTIYF. The CDR3 DNA follows: TGTGCCAGCAGCTCGGCGGGGACAGGGAATAGGGGAAACACCATATATTTT. Variable domain in full (rest from reference TRBV5-4 and TRBJ1-3): ETGVTQSPTHLIKTRGQQVTLRCSSQSGHNTVSWYQQALGQGPQFIFQYYREEENGRGNFPPRFSGLQFPNYSSELNVNALELDDSALYLCASSSAGTGNRGNTIYFGEGSWLTVV.

The V call is TRBV2, the J call TRBJ2-1; tentative D call: TRBD2 (5 bases). Germline V gene data show CDR1 as SNHLY and CDR2 as FYNNEI. V was pared by 1 base and J by 6 bases, with 10 bases between. The CDR3 runs 14 residues. Written as DNA, the CDR3 is TGTGCCAGCAGTGAAGGGCGGGCTAGCAATGAGCAGTTCTTC. Translated, it gives CASSEGRASNEQFF.